This T cell receptor beta chain was profiled in a study of cytomegalovirus exposure and HLA in healthy donors. Overall study context: For the approximately 410 genotyped donors, about 79% fell within the Caucasian-associated ancestry cluster. General study results and limits: It was reportedly the case that the classifier diagnosed cytomegalovirus status with high specificity and sensitivity. Some public TCRs appeared in many individuals, while most sequences were rare. Further analysis was carried out later, and it showed several of the most significant clusters appearing linked to common viral pathogens.

PCR involved 60 Vbeta and 13 Jbeta primers. Generated by immunoSEQ multiplex PCR, the TCRdb table keeps only in-frame clones and is missing some. The ten top clones account for approximately 0.99%, within a sample of 100,000 to 150,000 clones. Comments on this clone: The target antigen is unknown.

V shed 0 bases and J shed 3 bases, with 15 bases lying between them. The CDR3 loop spans 16 amino acids. Per the germline V gene, CDR1 is SGDLS and CDR2 is YYNGEE. The genes are TRBV9 and TRBJ1-1; D ambiguous. The material sequenced was PBMCs. The source of this sequence is a man between 18 and 35 years old in good health and CMV-seronegative. The DNA for the CDR3 is TGTGCCAGCAGCGTAGGTGGCGGGGTAGCGGACACTGAAGCTTTCTTT. It specifies CASSVGGGVADTEAFF.